What follows are 9 T cell receptor beta chains derived from one specimen sequenced in a study of CXCR3-negative and CXCR3-positive naive CD8 T cells. Their cognate antigens are unknown. Regarding the study as a whole: More hydrophobic TRB CDR3s were found in CXCR3-positive naive cells than in CXCR3-negative naive cells.

UMI-labeled TRB cDNA libraries were prepared by 5' RACE. TCRdb processed the 5' RACE reads again and assigns one entry to each CDR3 protein, with no DNA. Across some 140,000 distinct CDR3 sequences, the top ten clones capture under 0.5% of the sample. The sample was naive CXCR3+ CD8+ T cells from blood. Described subset: CD45RO-CCR7+CD27+CD95- naive CD8+ T cells expressing CXCR3 (TNR3+). The receptors shown here come from a human donor in good health. Some clones in this sample may be carry-over from other donors' samples.

This chain connects TRBV12-3 or TRBV12-4 to TRBJ2-3; TCRdb calls TRBD2, which cannot be checked without DNA. The CDR3 runs to 14 residues. CDR3 amino acids: CASSEGLEPDTQYF.

The chain couples TRBV4-2 to TRBJ2-1; as DNA is missing, the TRBD1 call by TCRdb cannot be tested. Germline V lookup: CDR1 LGHNA, CDR2 YNFKEQ. This CDR3 has 13 amino acids. CDR3 residues: CASSQEELGPQFF.

The J gene is TRBJ2-4, the V gene TRBV19; TCRdb names TRBD1, which stays unverified in the absence of DNA. The CDR3 runs to 14 residues. CDR1 is LNHDA, CDR2 SQIVND, per germline (reference sequence). The CDR3 loop reads CASSRDRDQNIQYF. The full variable domain, with the rest looked up from reference TRBV19 and TRBJ2-4, is DGGITQSPKYLFRKEGQNVTLSCEQNLNHDAMYWYRQDPGQGLRLIYYSQIVNDFQKGDIAEGYSVSREKKESFPLTVTSAQKNPTAFYLCASSRDRDQNIQYFGAGTRLSVL.

The V gene is TRBV4-1, the J gene TRBJ1-1; without DNA, the TCRdb call of TRBD1 cannot be checked. In germline, CDR1 is MGHRA, CDR2 YSYEKL. This CDR3 contains 17 residues. CDR3 protein: CASSQEWGTGDNTEAFF.

The rearrangement joins TRBV5-1 to TRBJ2-1; the TRBD1 assignment by TCRdb is unverifiable without DNA. The CDR3 has 13 residues. Germline loops: CDR1 SGHRS, CDR2 YFSETQ. CDR3 in amino acids: CASSHRQDNEQFF.

The chain couples TRBV29-1 to TRBJ2-7; TCRdb designates TRBD2, a call that cannot be tested without DNA. This CDR3 contains 14 residues. Per germline, CDR1 SQVTM and CDR2 ANQGSEA. CDR3 amino acids: CSVESGGPSYEQYF.

The chain links TRBV7-3 to TRBJ2-3; TCRdb's D gene call, TRBD1, goes unchecked for lack of DNA. This CDR3 contains 15 residues. Looked up from germline, CDR1 is SGHTA and CDR2 is FQGTGA. CDR3 amino acids: CASSLAPGGTDTQYF.

This chain joins TRBV7-7 and TRBJ2-1; without DNA, the TCRdb call of TRBD2 cannot be checked. The V gene's germline CDR1 is SSHAT and CDR2 FNYEAQ (reference sequence). This CDR3 has 14 residues. This CDR3 reads CATTRLAGVHEQFF. Full variable domain (rest looked up from reference TRBV7-7 and TRBJ2-1): GAGVSQSPRYKVTKRGQDVTLRCDPISSHATLYWYQQALGQGPEFLTYFNYEAQPDKSGLPSDRFSAERPEGSISTLTIQRTEQRDSAMYRCATTRLAGVHEQFFGPGTRLTVL.

The V and J genes are TRBV4-1 and TRBJ2-1; TCRdb indicates TRBD2, and absent DNA this call remains unverified. Germline CDR1 MGHRA, CDR2 YSYEKL. The CDR3 length is 19 residues. The CDR3 protein is CASSQDPAGGFNPYNEQFF.